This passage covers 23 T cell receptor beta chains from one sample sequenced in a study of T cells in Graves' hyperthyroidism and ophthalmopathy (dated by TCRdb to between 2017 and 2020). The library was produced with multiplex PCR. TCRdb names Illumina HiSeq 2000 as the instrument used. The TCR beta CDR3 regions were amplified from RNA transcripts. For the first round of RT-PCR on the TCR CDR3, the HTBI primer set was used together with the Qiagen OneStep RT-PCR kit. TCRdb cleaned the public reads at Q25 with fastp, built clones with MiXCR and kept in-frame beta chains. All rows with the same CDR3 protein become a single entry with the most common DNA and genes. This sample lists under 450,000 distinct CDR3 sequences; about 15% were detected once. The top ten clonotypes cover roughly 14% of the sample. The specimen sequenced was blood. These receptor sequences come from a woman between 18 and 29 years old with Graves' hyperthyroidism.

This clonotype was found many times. The CDR3 nucleotides are TGTGCCATCAGTGACAGGGGGCTGGACGAGCAGTACTTC. This sequence encodes CAISDRGLDEQYF. The rearrangement links TRBV10-3 to TRBJ2-7, with 8 bases aligning to TRBD1. Germline V gene data show CDR1 as ENHRY and CDR2 as SYGVKD. This CDR3 comprises 13 residues. V dropped 3 bases and J dropped 5; count of bases not matched to a gene: 3.

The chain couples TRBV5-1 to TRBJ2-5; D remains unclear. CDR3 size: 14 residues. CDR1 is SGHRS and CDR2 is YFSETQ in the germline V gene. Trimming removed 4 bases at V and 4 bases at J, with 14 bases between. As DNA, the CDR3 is TGCGCCAGCAGCCGCGGACCCGGAGCAGAGACCCAGTACTTC. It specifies CASSRGPGAETQYF.

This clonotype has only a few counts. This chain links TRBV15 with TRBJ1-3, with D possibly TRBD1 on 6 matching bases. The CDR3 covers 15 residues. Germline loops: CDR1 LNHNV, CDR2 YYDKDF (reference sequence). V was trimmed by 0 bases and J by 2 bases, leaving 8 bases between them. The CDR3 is CATSRDPGAGNTIYF. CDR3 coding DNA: TGTGCCACCAGCAGAGATCCAGGGGCTGGAAACACCATATATTTT.

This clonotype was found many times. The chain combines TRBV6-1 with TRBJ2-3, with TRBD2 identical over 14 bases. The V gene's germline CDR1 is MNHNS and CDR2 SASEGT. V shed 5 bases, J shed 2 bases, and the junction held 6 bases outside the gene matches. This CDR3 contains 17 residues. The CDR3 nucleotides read TGTGCCAGCAGTAAAGGGACTAGCGGGAGATTCACAGATACGCAGTATTTT. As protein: CASSKGTSGRFTDTQYF.

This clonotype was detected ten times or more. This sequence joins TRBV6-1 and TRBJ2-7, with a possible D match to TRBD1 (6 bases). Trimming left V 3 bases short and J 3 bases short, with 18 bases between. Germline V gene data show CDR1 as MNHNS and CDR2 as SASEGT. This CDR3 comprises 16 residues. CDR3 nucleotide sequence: TGTGCCAGCAGTGATGAAGGGGACACCGAAGGCTACGAGCAGTACTTC. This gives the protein CASSDEGDTEGYEQYF.

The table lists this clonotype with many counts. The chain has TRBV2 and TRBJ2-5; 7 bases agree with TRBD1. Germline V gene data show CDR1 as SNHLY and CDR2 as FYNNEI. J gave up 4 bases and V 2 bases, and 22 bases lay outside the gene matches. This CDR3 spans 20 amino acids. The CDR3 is CASSEQSVQGNIVSGETQYF. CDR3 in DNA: TGTGCCAGCAGTGAACAGTCGGTACAGGGGAATATAGTTTCGGGAGAGACCCAGTACTTC.

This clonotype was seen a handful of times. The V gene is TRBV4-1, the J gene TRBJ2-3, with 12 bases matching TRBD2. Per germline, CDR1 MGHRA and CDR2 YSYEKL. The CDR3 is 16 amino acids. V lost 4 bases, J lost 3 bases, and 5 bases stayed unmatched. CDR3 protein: CASSLTGTSGTDTQYF. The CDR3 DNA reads TGCGCCAGCAGCCTTACCGGGACTAGCGGGACAGATACGCAGTATTTT.

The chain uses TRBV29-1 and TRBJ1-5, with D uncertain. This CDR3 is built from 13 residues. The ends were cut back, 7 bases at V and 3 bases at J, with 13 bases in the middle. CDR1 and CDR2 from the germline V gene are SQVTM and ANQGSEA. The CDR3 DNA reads TGCAGCGCTGCCTTAGGTCTCAATCAGCCCCAGCATTTT. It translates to CSAALGLNQPQHF.

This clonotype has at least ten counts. This CDR3 reads CASSLLSGGREQPQHF. For the CDR3, the DNA is TGTGCCAGCAGCTTGCTGTCTGGGGGCAGGGAGCAGCCCCAGCATTTT. The chain combines TRBV5-6 with TRBJ1-5, with a tentative D call TRBD1 (6 bases). The germline V gene has CDR1 SGHDT and CDR2 YYEEEE. Trimming pared 1 base from V and 7 bases from J, leaving 18 bases between. The length of the CDR3 is 16 residues. Complete variable domain (other parts from reference TRBV5-6 and TRBJ1-5): DAGVTQSPTHLIKTRGQQVTLRCSPKSGHDTVSWYQQALGQGPQFIFQYYEEEERQRGNFPDRFSGHQFPNYSSELNVNALLLGDSALYLCASSLLSGGREQPQHFGDGTRLSIL.

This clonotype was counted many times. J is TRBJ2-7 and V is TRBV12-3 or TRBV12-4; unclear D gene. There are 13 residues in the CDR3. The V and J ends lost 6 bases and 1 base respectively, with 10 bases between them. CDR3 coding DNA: TGTGCCAGCAGAGCTAGGCCTTCCTACGAGCAGTACTTC. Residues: CASRARPSYEQYF.

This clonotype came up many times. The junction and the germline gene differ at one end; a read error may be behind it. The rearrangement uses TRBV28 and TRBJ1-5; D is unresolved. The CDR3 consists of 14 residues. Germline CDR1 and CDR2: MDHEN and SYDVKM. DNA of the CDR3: TGTGCCACCAGTCTGTCGGCGGGCAATCAGCCCCAGCATTTT. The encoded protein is CATSLSAGNQPQHF. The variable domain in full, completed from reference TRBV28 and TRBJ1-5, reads DVKVTQSSRYLVKRTGEKVFLECVQDMDHENMFWYRQDPGLGLRLIYFSYDVKMKEKGDIPEGYSVSREKKERFSLILESASTNQTSMYLCATSLSAGNQPQHFGDGTRLSIL.

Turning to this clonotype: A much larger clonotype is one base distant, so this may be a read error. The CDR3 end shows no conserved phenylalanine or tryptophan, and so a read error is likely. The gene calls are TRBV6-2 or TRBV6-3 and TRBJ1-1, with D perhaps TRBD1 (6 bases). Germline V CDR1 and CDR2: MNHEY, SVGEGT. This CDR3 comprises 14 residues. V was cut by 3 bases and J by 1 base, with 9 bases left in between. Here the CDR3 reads CASSYIRGNTEAFL. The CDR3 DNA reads TGTGCCAGCAGTTATATCAGGGGGAACACTGAAGCTTTCCTT.

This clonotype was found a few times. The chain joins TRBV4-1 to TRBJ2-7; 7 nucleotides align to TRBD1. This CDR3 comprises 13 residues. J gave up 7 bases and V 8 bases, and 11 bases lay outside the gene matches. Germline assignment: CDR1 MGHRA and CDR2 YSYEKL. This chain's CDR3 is CASAQGSVGEQYF. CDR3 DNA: TGCGCCAGCGCACAGGGGTCCGTAGGTGAGCAGTACTTC.

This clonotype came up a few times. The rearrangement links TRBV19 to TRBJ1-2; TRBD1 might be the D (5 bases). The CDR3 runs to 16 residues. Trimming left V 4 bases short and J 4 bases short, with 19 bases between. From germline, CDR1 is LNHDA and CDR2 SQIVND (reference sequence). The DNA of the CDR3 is TGTGCCAGTAGTACCAACTCCTTGGGACCGTCCTATGGCTACACCTTC. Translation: CASSTNSLGPSYGYTF.

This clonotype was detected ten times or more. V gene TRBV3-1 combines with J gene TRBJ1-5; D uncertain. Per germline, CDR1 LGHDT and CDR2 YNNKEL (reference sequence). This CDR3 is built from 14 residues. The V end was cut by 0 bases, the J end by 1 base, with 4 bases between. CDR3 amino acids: CASSQDLSNQPQHF. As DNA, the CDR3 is TGTGCCAGCAGCCAAGACCTAAGCAATCAGCCCCAGCATTTT.

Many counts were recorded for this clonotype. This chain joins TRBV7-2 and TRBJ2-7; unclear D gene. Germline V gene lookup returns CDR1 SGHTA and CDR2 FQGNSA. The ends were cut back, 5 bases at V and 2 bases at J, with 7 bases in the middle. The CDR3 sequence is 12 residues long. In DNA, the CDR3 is TGTGCCAGCAGCCACGGACCCTACGAGCAGTACTTC. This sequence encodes CASSHGPYEQYF.

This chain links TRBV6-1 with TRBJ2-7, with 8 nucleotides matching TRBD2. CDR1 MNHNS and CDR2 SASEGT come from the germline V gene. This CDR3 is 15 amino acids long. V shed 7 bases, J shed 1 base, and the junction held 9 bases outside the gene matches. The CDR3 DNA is TGTGCCAGCACCGAAAGTCCTAGCGGGTCCTACGAGCAGTACTTC. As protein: CASTESPSGSYEQYF.

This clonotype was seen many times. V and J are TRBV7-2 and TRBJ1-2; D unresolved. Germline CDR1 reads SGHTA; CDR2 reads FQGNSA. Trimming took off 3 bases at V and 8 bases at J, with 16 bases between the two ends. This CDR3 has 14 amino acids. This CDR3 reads CASSLRRVGSGYTF. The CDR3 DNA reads TGTGCCAGCAGCTTGCGCCGGGTTGGGAGCGGCTACACCTTC.

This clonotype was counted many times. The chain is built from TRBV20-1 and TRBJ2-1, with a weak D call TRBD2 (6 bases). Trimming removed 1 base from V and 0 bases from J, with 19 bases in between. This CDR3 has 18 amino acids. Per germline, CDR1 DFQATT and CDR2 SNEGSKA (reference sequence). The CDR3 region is CSARGILTGRDSYNEQFF. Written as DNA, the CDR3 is TGCAGTGCTAGAGGCATTTTGACCGGGAGAGACTCCTACAATGAGCAGTTCTTC.

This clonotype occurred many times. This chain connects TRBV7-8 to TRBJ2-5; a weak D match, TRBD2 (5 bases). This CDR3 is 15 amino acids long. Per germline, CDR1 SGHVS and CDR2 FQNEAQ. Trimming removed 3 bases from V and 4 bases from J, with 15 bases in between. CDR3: CASSFLGEGIETQYF. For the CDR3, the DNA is TGTGCCAGCAGCTTCCTCGGGGAAGGGATAGAGACCCAGTACTTC. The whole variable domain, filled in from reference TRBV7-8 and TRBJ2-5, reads GAGVSQSPRYKVAKRGQDVALRCDPISGHVSLFWYQQALGQGPEFLTYFQNEAQLDKSGLPSDRFFAERPEGSVSTLKIQRTQQEDSAVYLCASSFLGEGIETQYFGPGTRLLVL.

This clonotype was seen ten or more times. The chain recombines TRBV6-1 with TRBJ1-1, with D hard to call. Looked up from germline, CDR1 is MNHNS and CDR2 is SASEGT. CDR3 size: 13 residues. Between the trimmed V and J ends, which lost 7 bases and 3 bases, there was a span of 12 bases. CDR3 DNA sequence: TGTGCCAGCATCTTGGAGGTTTACACTGAAGCTTTCTTT. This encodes CASILEVYTEAFF.

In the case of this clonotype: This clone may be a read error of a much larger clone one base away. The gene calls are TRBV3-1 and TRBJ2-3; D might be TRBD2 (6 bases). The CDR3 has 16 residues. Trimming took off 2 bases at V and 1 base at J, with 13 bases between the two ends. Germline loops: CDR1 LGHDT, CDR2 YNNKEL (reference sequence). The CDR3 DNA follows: TGTGCCAGCAGCCAAAGGAGGGTCCCGGGCACAGATACGCAGTATTTT. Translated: CASSQRRVPGTDTQYF.

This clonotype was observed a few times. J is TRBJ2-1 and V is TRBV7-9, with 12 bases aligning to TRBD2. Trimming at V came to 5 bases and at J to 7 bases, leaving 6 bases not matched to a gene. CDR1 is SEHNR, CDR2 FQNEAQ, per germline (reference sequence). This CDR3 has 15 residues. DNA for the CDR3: TGTGCCAGCAGCGCCGGACTAGCGGGATTAAATGAGCAGTTCTTC. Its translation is CASSAGLAGLNEQFF.